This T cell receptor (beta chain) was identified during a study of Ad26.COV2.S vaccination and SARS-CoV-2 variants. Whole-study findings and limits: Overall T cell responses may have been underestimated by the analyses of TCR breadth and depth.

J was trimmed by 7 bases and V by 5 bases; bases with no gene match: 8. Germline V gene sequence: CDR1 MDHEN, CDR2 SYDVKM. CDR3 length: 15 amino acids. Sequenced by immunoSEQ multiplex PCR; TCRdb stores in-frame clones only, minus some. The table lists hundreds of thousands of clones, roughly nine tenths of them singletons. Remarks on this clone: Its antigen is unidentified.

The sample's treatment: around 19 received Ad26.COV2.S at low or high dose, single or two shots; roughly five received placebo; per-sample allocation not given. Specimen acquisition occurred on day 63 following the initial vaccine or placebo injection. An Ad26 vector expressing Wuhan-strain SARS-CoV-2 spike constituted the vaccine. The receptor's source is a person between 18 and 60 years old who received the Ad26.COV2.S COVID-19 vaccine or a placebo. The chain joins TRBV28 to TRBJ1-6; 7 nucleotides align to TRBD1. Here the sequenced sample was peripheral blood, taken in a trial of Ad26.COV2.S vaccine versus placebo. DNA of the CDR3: TGTGCCAGCAGTCCGGGGACAGCACGCAATTCACCCCTCCACTTT. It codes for CASSPGTARNSPLHF.